The entry below describes one TCR beta chain. This entry belongs to a study of regulatory T cells in long-lasting Graves disease. iRepertoire HTBI primers and Arm-PCR of CDR3 regions built TCR beta libraries. TCRdb re-analysed the multiplex PCR reads in MiXCR, keeping a single row per CDR3 protein. The sample shows over 650,000 distinct CDR3 sequences, 30% of them seen only once. This sample's time point: persistent/refractory GD, antithyroid drugs over 5 years with positive TRAb. Researchers made the TCR library from RNA that was extracted from PBMCs. Patients with Graves' disease were diagnosed by American Thyroid Association guidelines. V shed 7 bases and J shed 9 bases, with 13 bases lying between them. CDR3 length equals 12 residues.

The sequence was obtained from a female donor with Graves disease. Sequencing was performed on peripheral blood mononuclear cells (PBMCs), taken when the disease was refractory, from a patient treated with antithyroid drugs. The V and J genes are TRBV12-3 or TRBV12-4 and TRBJ1-5; D is unresolved. As DNA, the CDR3 is TGTGCCAGCAAGCTCTTGACGGGGCCCCAGCATTTT. Protein: CASKLLTGPQHF.